Only a few counts were recorded for the clone carrying this T cell receptor beta chain. The antigen remains unidentified. Germline V CDR1 and CDR2: KGHSH, LQKENI. Between the trimmed V and J ends, which lost 0 bases and 1 base, there was a span of 13 bases. This CDR3 is built from 17 residues. This sample is part of a study of cytomegalovirus exposure and HLA in healthy donors. Whole-study results and caveats: Accurate prediction of HLA-A and HLA-B alleles (for most subjects) was reportedly achieved from TCR beta sequences. Most sequenced TCRs were rare (though some public TCRs occurred in many donors). Specificity for CMV antigens was confirmed in vitro for a few of the CMV-associated chains.

Both 60 Vbeta primers and 13 Jbeta primers went into the PCR. Produced via immunoSEQ multiplex PCR; TCRdb's table is partial and in-frame only. The sample lists 200,000 to 250,000 clones, around 86% occurring once. Sequenced material: PBMCs. This receptor was identified in a woman in her 50s in good health and CMV-seropositive. The chain couples TRBV18 to TRBJ2-1, with D tentatively TRBD2 (6 bases). The CDR3 sequence is CASSPPLRGWSYNEQFF. DNA of the CDR3: TGTGCCAGCTCACCACCGCTCCGGGGGTGGTCCTACAATGAGCAGTTCTTC.